These 21 T cell receptor beta chains came from one sample sequenced in a study of beta chain features in type 1 diabetes. No antigen has been assigned to these receptors. General study results and limits: All four CD4+ subsets of Type 1 diabetes patients contained TCRB CDR3s that were moderately but significantly shorter.

Expressed TCRB transcripts were sequenced because the isolated RNA had all been reverse transcribed beforehand. The data were produced by immunoSEQ multiplex PCR, yet TCRdb's version contains in-frame clones alone and is incomplete. The repertoire holds about 47,000 clones, with approximately 43% as singletons. Sequencing was done on a sample of stem cell memory CD4+ T cells from blood. The receptors derive from a man in his thirties or forties with type 1 diabetes.

The V and J genes are TRBV7-2 and TRBJ1-6; perhaps TRBD1 as D (6 bases). Per germline, CDR1 SGHTA and CDR2 FQGNSA. Trimming took 1 base from V and 9 from J, leaving 13 bases between them. This CDR3 has 15 amino acids. As DNA, the CDR3 is TGTGCCAGCAGCTTAGTGGCGGGGGCGAGTTCACCCCTCCACTTT. The encoded protein is CASSLVAGASSPLHF.

The genes are TRBV7-8 and TRBJ2-5, with TRBD2 matching 9 bases. V lost 1 base, J lost 4 bases, and 7 bases stayed unmatched. The CDR3 is 16 residues long. CDR1 and CDR2 (germline): SGHVS, FQNEAQ. The CDR3 loop reads CASSLGWLAGRETQYF. As DNA, the CDR3 is TGTGCCAGCAGCTTAGGTTGGCTAGCGGGACGAGAGACCCAGTACTTC.

This clone was detected a few times. The genes are TRBV6-1 and TRBJ1-1; 7 nucleotides match TRBD1. V lost 8 bases and J lost 3; bases outside the gene matches: 6. The CDR3 extends over 13 amino acids. Germline lookup yields CDR1 MNHNS and CDR2 SASEGT. The CDR3 sequence is CASGGQEYTEAFF. In nucleotides, the CDR3 is TGTGCCAGCGGAGGACAGGAGTACACTGAAGCTTTCTTT.

This chain joins TRBV7-3 and TRBJ2-3, with D maybe TRBD1 (6 bases). Germline-derived CDR1 and CDR2 are SGHTA and FQGTGA. This CDR3 spans 15 amino acids. V lost 2 bases, J lost 3 bases, and 12 bases lay in between. CDR3 protein: CASSLQQGRTDTQYF. CDR3 coding DNA: TGTGCCAGCAGCTTACAACAGGGTAGGACAGATACGCAGTATTTT. The variable domain in full, completed from reference TRBV7-3 and TRBJ2-3, reads GAGVSQTPSNKVTEKGKYVELRCDPISGHTALYWYRQSLGQGPEFLIYFQGTGAADDSGLPNDRFFAVRPEGSVSTLKIQRTERGDSAVYLCASSLQQGRTDTQYFGPGTRLTVL.

This chain connects TRBV29-1 to TRBJ2-5, with 9 bases identical to TRBD1. The germline gives CDR1 SQVTM, CDR2 ANQGSEA. The CDR3 loop spans 14 amino acids. The trim removed 3 bases at V and 5 bases at J, leaving 7 bases unmatched. The CDR3 loop reads CSVEGQGGLETQYF. The CDR3 DNA is TGCAGCGTTGAGGGACAGGGAGGCCTCGAGACCCAGTACTTC.

The rearrangement links TRBV7-2 to TRBJ1-2; 10 bases are shared with TRBD1. The CDR3 length is 13 residues. The germline CDR1 and CDR2 sequences are SGHTA and FQGNSA. V lost 4 bases, J lost 8 bases, and 4 bases stayed unmatched. This chain's CDR3 is CASSWGQGQGYTF. CDR3 DNA: TGTGCCAGCAGCTGGGGACAGGGGCAGGGCTACACCTTC.

The J gene is TRBJ2-1, the V gene TRBV10-3, with TRBD2 matching over 9 bases. Germline V gene sequence: CDR1 ENHRY, CDR2 SYGVKD. The CDR3 runs 13 residues. V was pared by 4 bases and J by 8 bases, with 3 bases of the junction left unmatched. The CDR3 nucleotides are TGTGCCATCAGTGGGGGACTAGCCGATGAGCAGTTCTTC. Residues: CAISGGLADEQFF.

The rearrangement uses TRBV6-6 and TRBJ1-1; 12 bases fit TRBD1. J gave up 4 bases and V 7 bases, and 10 bases lay outside the gene matches. CDR3 length equals 16 residues. Germline lookup yields CDR1 MNHNY and CDR2 SVGAGI (reference sequence). In DNA form, the CDR3 reads TGTGCCAGCAAGGGGACAGGGGGCTGGGACGGCACTGAAGCTTTCTTT. This encodes CASKGTGGWDGTEAFF.

The V gene is TRBV5-1, the J gene TRBJ2-5, with a tentative D call TRBD1 (6 bases). Per germline, CDR1 SGHRS and CDR2 YFSETQ. The CDR3 contains 14 residues. Trimming removed 3 bases from V and 0 bases from J, with 9 bases in between. This chain's CDR3 is CASSYTGYQETQYF. CDR3 in DNA: TGCGCCAGCAGCTACACAGGGTACCAAGAGACCCAGTACTTC.

The gene calls are TRBV10-3 and TRBJ1-1, with unresolved D. Trimming took 3 bases from V and 5 from J, leaving 4 bases between them. The CDR3 sequence is 11 residues long. The germline CDR1 and CDR2 sequences are ENHRY and SYGVKD. CDR3 in amino acids: CAISETTEAFF. Written as DNA, the CDR3 is TGTGCCATCAGTGAAACTACTGAAGCTTTCTTT.

This clone was seen more than once but under ten times. This chain joins TRBV7-2 and TRBJ2-1; 12 nucleotides agree with TRBD2. V lost 8 bases and J lost 1; bases outside the gene matches: 9. The CDR3 is 17 amino acids. The V gene's germline CDR1 is SGHTA and CDR2 FQGNSA. CDR3 DNA sequence: TGTGCCAGCGGCCCCGGGACTAGCGGGTATTCCTACAATGAGCAGTTCTTC. Translating it yields CASGPGTSGYSYNEQFF.

The V gene is TRBV7-3, the J gene TRBJ2-3; 10 nucleotides match TRBD2. Trimming at V came to 3 bases and at J to 4 bases, leaving 4 bases not matched to a gene. The CDR3 has 15 amino acids. The germline V gene encodes CDR1 SGHTA and CDR2 FQGTGA. The CDR3 DNA reads as TGTGCCAGCAGCTTCTCAGCGGGAGGGCCAGATACGCAGTATTTT. It codes for CASSFSAGGPDTQYF. The complete variable domain, with remaining parts taken from reference TRBV7-3 and TRBJ2-3, reads GAGVSQTPSNKVTEKGKYVELRCDPISGHTALYWYRQSLGQGPEFLIYFQGTGAADDSGLPNDRFFAVRPEGSVSTLKIQRTERGDSAVYLCASSFSAGGPDTQYFGPGTRLTVL.

This chain connects TRBV7-9 to TRBJ1-2, with 8 bases that match TRBD1. Germline V gene data show CDR1 as SEHNR and CDR2 as FQNEAQ (reference sequence). The CDR3 loop spans 15 amino acids. Unmatched junction bases numbered 5, after V lost 1 base and J lost 4 bases. CDR3 DNA sequence: TGTGCCAGCAGCTTAGGAGGGGACAGGAGCTATGGCTACACCTTC. Translated: CASSLGGDRSYGYTF.

This clone was found a few times. This chain connects TRBV28 to TRBJ2-7; D uncertain. The ends were cut back, 1 base at V and 4 bases at J, with 5 bases in the middle. The V gene's germline CDR1 is MDHEN and CDR2 SYDVKM. This CDR3 contains 12 residues. The DNA for the CDR3 is TGTGCCAGCAGTTTATCCAGGTACGAGCAGTACTTC. Amino acids: CASSLSRYEQYF.

This clone has only a few counts. The chain links TRBV7-2 to TRBJ2-2, with TRBD2 identical over 8 bases. Losses at the gene ends were 1 base for V and 6 bases for J; bases not matched to a gene: 7. This CDR3 is 16 amino acids long. Per the germline V gene, CDR1 is SGHTA and CDR2 is FQGNSA. CDR3 coding DNA: TGTGCCAGCAGCTTAGAGCGAGCGGGAGTAGCCGGGGAGCTGTTTTTT. Translated: CASSLERAGVAGELFF.

This clone turned up a few times. The chain links TRBV27 to TRBJ1-5; weak D call: TRBD1 (5 bases). Germline V gives CDR1 MNHEY, CDR2 SMNVEV (reference sequence). The CDR3 runs to 17 residues. Trimming stripped 4 bases from V and 0 bases from J, with 16 bases between. As DNA, the CDR3 is TGTGCCAGCAGTTCCGTCGACAGTTTATATAGCAATCAGCCCCAGCATTTT. Protein product: CASSSVDSLYSNQPQHF.

This clone has more than one count but fewer than ten. The V gene is TRBV6-5, the J gene TRBJ2-3; the match to TRBD2 covers 7 bases. With V trimmed by 7 bases and J by 3 bases, 7 bases remained unmatched. The CDR3 extends over 14 amino acids. Germline V gene lookup returns CDR1 MNHEY and CDR2 SVGAGI. CDR3 in DNA: TGTGCCAGCAACCCGGGAGGTAGTACAGATACGCAGTATTTT. This gives the protein CASNPGGSTDTQYF.

This clone was observed a few times. This sequence joins TRBV7-3 and TRBJ1-1, with 7 bases fitting TRBD1. CDR3 length: 14 residues. Germline V gene data show CDR1 as SGHTA and CDR2 as FQGTGA. V was clipped by 5 bases and J by 2 bases; unmatched bases: 5. In DNA form, the CDR3 reads TGTGCCAGCAGCCTCGGGACAGCAAACACTGAAGCTTTCTTT. Its protein product is CASSLGTANTEAFF. The full variable domain, its missing parts supplied by reference TRBV7-3 and TRBJ1-1, is GAGVSQTPSNKVTEKGKYVELRCDPISGHTALYWYRQSLGQGPEFLIYFQGTGAADDSGLPNDRFFAVRPEGSVSTLKIQRTERGDSAVYLCASSLGTANTEAFFGQGTRLTVV.

The chain employs TRBV9 and TRBJ2-1; 10 bases line up with TRBD2. J lost 7 bases, V lost 3 bases, and 7 bases had no gene match. This CDR3 is 15 amino acids long. Germline V gives CDR1 SGDLS, CDR2 YYNGEE. In nucleotides, the CDR3 is TGTGCCAGCAGCGAGGGACTAGCGAGAGCTAATGAGCAGTTCTTC. This encodes CASSEGLARANEQFF.

This sequence joins TRBV4-3 and TRBJ2-1; 7 positions match TRBD2. CDR3 length equals 17 residues. The V gene's germline CDR1 is LGHNA and CDR2 YSLEER. Trimming at V came to 2 bases and at J to 4 bases, leaving 11 bases not matched to a gene. Written as DNA, the CDR3 is TGCGCCAGCAGCCAAACTAGAATGCGGGGGTATTACAATGAGCAGTTCTTC. Amino acid sequence: CASSQTRMRGYYNEQFF.

The rearrangement links TRBV10-3 to TRBJ2-3, with 8 bases aligning to TRBD1. Germline V gene lookup returns CDR1 ENHRY and CDR2 SYGVKD. CDR3 size: 14 residues. Trimming took 6 bases from V and 4 from J; bases not matched to a gene: 6. The CDR3 nucleotides are TGTGCCATCAGCGGACAGGGTACAGCAGATACGCAGTATTTT. It encodes CAISGQGTADTQYF.